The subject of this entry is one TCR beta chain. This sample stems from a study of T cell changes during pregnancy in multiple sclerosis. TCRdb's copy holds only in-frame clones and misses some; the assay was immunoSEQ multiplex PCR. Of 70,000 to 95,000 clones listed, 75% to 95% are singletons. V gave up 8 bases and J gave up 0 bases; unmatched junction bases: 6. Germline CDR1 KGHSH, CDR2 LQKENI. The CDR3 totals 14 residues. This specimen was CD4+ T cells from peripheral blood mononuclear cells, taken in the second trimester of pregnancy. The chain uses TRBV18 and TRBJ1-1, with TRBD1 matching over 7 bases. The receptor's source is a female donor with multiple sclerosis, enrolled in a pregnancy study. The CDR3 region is CASRTGTVNTEAFF. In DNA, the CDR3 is TGTGCCAGCCGGACCGGGACAGTGAACACTGAAGCTTTCTTT.